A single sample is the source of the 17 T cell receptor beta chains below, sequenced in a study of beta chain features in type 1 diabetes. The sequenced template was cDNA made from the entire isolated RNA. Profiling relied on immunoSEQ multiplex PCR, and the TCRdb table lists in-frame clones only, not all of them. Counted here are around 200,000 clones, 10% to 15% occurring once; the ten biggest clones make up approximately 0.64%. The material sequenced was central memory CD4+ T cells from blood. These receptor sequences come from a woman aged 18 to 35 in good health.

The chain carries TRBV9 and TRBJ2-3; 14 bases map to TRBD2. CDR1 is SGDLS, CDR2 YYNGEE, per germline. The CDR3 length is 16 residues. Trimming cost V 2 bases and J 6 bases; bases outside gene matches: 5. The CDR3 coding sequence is TGTGCCAGCAGCGTGACCGGGACTAGCGGGAGTGATACGCAGTATTTT. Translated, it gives CASSVTGTSGSDTQYF.

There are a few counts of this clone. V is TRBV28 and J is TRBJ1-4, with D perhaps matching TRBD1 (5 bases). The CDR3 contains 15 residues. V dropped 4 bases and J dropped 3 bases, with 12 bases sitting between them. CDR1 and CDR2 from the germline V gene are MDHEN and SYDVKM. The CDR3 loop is CASSSPGLPNEKLFF. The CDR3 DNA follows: TGTGCCAGCAGTTCCCCAGGGTTACCTAATGAAAAACTGTTTTTT.

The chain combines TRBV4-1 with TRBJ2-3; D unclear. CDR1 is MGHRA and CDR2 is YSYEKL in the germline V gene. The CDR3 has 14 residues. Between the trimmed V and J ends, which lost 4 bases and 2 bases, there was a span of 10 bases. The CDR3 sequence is CASSRTTTTDTQYF. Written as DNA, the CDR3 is TGCGCCAGCAGCCGTACCACTACCACAGATACGCAGTATTTT.

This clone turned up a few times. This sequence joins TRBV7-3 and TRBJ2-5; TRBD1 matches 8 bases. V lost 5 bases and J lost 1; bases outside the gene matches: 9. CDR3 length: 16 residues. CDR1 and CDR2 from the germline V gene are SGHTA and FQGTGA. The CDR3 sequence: CASSPLGQGAQETQYF. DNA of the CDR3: TGTGCCAGCAGCCCGCTAGGACAGGGAGCCCAAGAGACCCAGTACTTC.

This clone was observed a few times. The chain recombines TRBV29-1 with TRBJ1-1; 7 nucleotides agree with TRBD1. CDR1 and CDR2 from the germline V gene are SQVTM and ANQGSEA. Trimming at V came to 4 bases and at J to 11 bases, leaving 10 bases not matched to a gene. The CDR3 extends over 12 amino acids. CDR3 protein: CSVGDQQGTAFF. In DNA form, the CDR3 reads TGCAGCGTTGGAGATCAACAGGGGACGGCTTTCTTT.

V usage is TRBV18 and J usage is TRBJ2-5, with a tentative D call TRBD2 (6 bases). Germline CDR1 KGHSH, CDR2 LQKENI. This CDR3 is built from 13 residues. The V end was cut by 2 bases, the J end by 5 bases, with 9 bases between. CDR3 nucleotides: TGTGCCAGCTCACCAGGAGGGGACGAGACCCAGTACTTC. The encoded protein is CASSPGGDETQYF.

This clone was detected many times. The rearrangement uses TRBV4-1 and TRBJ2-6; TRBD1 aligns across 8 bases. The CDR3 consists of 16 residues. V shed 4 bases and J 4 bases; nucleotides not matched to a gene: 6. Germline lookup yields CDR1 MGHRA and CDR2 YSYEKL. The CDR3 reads CASSPDRVSGANVLTF. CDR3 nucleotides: TGCGCCAGCAGCCCGGACAGGGTGTCCGGGGCCAACGTCCTGACTTTC.

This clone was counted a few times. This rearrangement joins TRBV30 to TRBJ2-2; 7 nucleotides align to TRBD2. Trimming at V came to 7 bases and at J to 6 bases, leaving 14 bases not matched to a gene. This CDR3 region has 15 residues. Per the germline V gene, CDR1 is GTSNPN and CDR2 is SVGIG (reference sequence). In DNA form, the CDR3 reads TGTGCCTCTTCTTTTGGACTAGTTCGCGCCGGGGAGCTGTTTTTT. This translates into CASSFGLVRAGELFF.

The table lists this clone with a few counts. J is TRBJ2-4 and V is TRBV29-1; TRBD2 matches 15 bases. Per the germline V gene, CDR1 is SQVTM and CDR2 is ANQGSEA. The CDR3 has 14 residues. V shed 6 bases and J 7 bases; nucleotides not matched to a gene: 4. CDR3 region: CSVGLAGGWNIQYF. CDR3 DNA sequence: TGCAGCGTGGGACTAGCGGGAGGTTGGAACATTCAGTACTTC.

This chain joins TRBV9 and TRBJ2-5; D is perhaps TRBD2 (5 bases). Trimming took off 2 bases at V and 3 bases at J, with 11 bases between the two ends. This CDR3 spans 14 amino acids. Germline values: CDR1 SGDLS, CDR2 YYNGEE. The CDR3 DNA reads TGTGCCAGCAGCGTGTACGAGGGCAAAGAGACCCAGTACTTC. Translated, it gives CASSVYEGKETQYF. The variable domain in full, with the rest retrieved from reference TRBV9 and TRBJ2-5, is DSGVTQTPKHLITATGQRVTLRCSPRSGDLSVYWYQQSLDQGLQFLIQYYNGEERAKGNILERFSAQQFPDLHSELNLSSLELGDSALYFCASSVYEGKETQYFGPGTRLLVL.

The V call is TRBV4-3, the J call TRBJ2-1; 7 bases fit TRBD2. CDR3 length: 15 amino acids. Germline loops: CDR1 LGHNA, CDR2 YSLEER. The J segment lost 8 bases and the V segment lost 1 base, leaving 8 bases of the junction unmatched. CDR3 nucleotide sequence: TGCGCCAGCAGCCAAGGCCATTCTAGCGGCCATGAGCAGTTCTTC. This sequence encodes CASSQGHSSGHEQFF.

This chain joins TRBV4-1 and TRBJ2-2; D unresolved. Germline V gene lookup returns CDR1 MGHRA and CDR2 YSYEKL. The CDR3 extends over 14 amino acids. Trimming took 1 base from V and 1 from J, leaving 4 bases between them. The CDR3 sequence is CASSQVRNTGELFF. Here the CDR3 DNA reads TGCGCCAGCAGCCAAGTGCGGAACACCGGGGAGCTGTTTTTT.

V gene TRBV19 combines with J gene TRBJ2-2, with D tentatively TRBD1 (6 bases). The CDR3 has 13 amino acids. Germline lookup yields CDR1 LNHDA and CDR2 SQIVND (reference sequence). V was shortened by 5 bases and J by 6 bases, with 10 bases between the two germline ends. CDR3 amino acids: CASSGQGPGELFF. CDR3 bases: TGTGCCAGTAGTGGCCAGGGGCCCGGGGAGCTGTTTTTT.

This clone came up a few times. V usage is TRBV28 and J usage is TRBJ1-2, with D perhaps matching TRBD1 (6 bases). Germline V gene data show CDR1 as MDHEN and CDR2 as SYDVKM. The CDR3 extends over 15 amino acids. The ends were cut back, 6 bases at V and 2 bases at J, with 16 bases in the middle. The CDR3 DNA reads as TGTGCCAGCAGCCCCGGCGGGGGGCTGAACTATGGCTACACCTTC. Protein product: CASSPGGGLNYGYTF.

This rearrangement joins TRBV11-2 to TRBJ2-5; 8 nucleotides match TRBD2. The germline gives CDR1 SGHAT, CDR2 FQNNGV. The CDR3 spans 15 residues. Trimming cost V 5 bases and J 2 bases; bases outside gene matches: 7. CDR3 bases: TGTGCCAGCAGCCCCAGCGGGAGTCGGCAAGAGACCCAGTACTTC. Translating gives CASSPSGSRQETQYF. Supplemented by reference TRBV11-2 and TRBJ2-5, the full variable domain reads EAGVAQSPRYKIIEKRQSVAFWCNPISGHATLYWYQQILGQGPKLLIQFQNNGVVDDSQLPKDRFSAERLKGVDSTLKIQPAKLEDSAVYLCASSPSGSRQETQYFGPGTRLLVL.

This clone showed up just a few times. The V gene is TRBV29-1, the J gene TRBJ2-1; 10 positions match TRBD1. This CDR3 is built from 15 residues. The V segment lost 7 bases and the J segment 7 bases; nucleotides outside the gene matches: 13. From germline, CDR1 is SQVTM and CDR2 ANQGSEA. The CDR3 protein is CSAQRRDRGINEQFF. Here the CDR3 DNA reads TGCAGCGCCCAACGTAGGGACAGGGGAATAAATGAGCAGTTCTTC.

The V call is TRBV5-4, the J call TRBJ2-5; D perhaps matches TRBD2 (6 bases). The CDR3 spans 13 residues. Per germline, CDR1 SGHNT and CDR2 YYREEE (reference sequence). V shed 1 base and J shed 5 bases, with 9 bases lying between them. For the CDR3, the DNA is TGTGCCAGCAGCTTGCAGGGAGGCGAGACCCAGTACTTC. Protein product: CASSLQGGETQYF.